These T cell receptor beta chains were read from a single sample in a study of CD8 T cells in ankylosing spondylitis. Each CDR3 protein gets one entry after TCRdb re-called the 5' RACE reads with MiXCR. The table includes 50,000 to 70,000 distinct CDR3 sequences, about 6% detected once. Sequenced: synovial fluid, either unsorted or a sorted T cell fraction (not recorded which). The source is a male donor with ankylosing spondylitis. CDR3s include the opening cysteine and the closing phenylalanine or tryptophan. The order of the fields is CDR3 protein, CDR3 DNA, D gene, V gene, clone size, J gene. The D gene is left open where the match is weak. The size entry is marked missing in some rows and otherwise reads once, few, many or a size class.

CASSWTANYGYTF | TGTGCCAGCAGCTGGACAGCTAACTATGGCTACACCTTC | NA | TRBV7-9 | medium-sized | TRBJ1-2
CASSISWPAYEQYF | TGTGCCAGCAGCATATCCTGGCCGGCCTACGAGCAGTACTTC | NA | TRBV6-1 | NA | TRBJ2-7
CASSDSSNQPQHF | TGTGCCAGCAGTGATTCGAGCAATCAGCCCCAGCATTTT | NA | TRBV6-5 | many | TRBJ1-5
CASTEVYTDTQYF | TGTGCCAGCACAGAAGTGTACACAGATACGCAGTATTTT | NA | TRBV2 | NA | TRBJ2-3
CASSLVVRPGDTQYF | TGTGCCAGCAGCTTAGTCGTCAGACCAGGGGATACGCAGTATTTT | NA | TRBV7-8 | many | TRBJ2-3
CASSPRTSGSTGELFF | TGTGCCAGCAGCCCGCGGACTAGCGGGAGCACCGGGGAGCTGTTTTTT | TRBD2 | TRBV11-3 | few | TRBJ2-2
CASSQQGQGANEKLFF | TGTGCCAGCAGTCAACAGGGACAGGGAGCTAATGAAAAACTGTTTTTT | TRBD1 | TRBV12-3/TRBV12-4 | few | TRBJ1-4
CASSLSSGEQYF | TGTGCCAGCAGCTTATCAAGTGGTGAGCAGTACTTC | NA | TRBV11-2 | medium-sized | TRBJ2-7
CSARHRAGGANVLTF | TGCAGTGCTAGGCACAGGGCGGGAGGGGCCAACGTCCTGACTTTC | NA | TRBV20-1 | many | TRBJ2-6
CASSVDYEQYF | TGCGCCAGCAGCGTGGACTACGAGCAGTACTTC | NA | TRBV5-1 | few | TRBJ2-7
CASSASGTSGRAYEQYF | TGCGCCAGCAGCGCCTCCGGGACTAGCGGGAGGGCGTACGAGCAGTACTTC | TRBD2 | TRBV5-1 | many | TRBJ2-7
CASSLPRGRATFF | TGTGCCAGCAGCTTGCCGCGGGGGCGCGCGACTTTCTTT | NA | TRBV5-6 | few | TRBJ1-1
CASSQEQTGELFF | TGTGCCAGCAGCCAAGAGCAGACCGGGGAGCTGTTTTTT | NA | TRBV7-3 | few | TRBJ2-2
CSAVQRVNTGELFF | TGCAGTGCCGTCCAGCGGGTTAACACCGGGGAGCTGTTTTTT | NA | TRBV20-1 | few | TRBJ2-2
CASGPGWTNEKLFF | TGTGCCAGCGGGCCCGGTTGGACTAATGAAAAACTGTTTTTT | NA | TRBV12-3/TRBV12-4 | many | TRBJ1-4
CASSLDPVQPQHF | TGTGCCAGCAGCTTAGATCCGGTCCAGCCCCAGCATTTT | NA | TRBV11-2 | many | TRBJ1-5
CASSLQGQEYNEQFF | TGTGCCAGCAGCTTACAAGGACAGGAGTACAATGAGCAGTTCTTC | TRBD1 | TRBV7-2 | few | TRBJ2-1
CASSSRQGLGYEQYF | TGCGCCAGCAGCTCGAGACAGGGGCTCGGCTACGAGCAGTACTTC | TRBD1 | TRBV5-1 | many | TRBJ2-7
CASSPDRDIYQPQHF | TGTGCCAGCAGTCCGGACAGGGACATCTATCAGCCCCAGCATTTT | TRBD1 | TRBV7-2 | NA | TRBJ1-5
CASSLGGLAGGFNEQFF | TGCGCCAGCAGCTTGGGAGGCCTAGCGGGAGGTTTCAATGAGCAGTTCTTC | TRBD2 | TRBV5-1 | few | TRBJ2-1
CASSHRAGGIYNEQFF | TGCGCCAGCAGCCACCGCGCAGGGGGGATCTACAATGAGCAGTTCTTC | NA | TRBV5-1 | many | TRBJ2-1
CSASDGLNYGYTF | TGCAGTGCTAGCGACGGACTTAACTATGGCTACACCTTC | NA | TRBV20-1 | few | TRBJ1-2
CASSFRGRNEKLFF | TGTGCCAGCAGCTTCAGGGGGCGGAATGAAAAACTGTTTTTT | TRBD1 | TRBV5-4 | few | TRBJ1-4
CASSPALGETGSYEQYF | TGTGCCAGCAGCCCCGCCCTGGGGGAAACTGGGTCCTACGAGCAGTACTTC | NA | TRBV7-9 | few | TRBJ2-7
CASRDITSGNTIYF | TGCGCCAGCCGGGACATTACCTCTGGAAACACCATATATTTT | NA | TRBV10-2 | many | TRBJ1-3
CASSFPRQGAGNQPQHF | TGTGCCAGCAGTTTCCCCCGACAGGGGGCGGGAAATCAGCCCCAGCATTTT | TRBD1 | TRBV28 | few | TRBJ1-5
CASSVYGRADTQYF | TGTGCCAGCAGCGTTTACGGGAGGGCAGATACGCAGTATTTT | TRBD2 | TRBV9 | many | TRBJ2-3
CASSSAEQIYEQYF | TGTGCCAGCAGTTCTGCGGAACAAATCTACGAGCAGTACTTC | NA | TRBV28 | NA | TRBJ2-7
CASSLADSGGYTF | TGCGCCAGCAGCTTGGCCGACAGTGGAGGCTACACCTTC | NA | TRBV5-1 | few | TRBJ1-2
CSGQRDRATGELFF | TGCAGCGGCCAACGGGACAGGGCGACGGGGGAGCTGTTTTTT | TRBD1 | TRBV29-1 | many | TRBJ2-2
CSATRGGSYNEQFF | TGCAGTGCTACTAGGGGAGGCTCCTACAATGAGCAGTTCTTC | NA | TRBV20-1 | few | TRBJ2-1
CASSVGASGYSYNEQFF | TGTGCCAGCAGCGTAGGGGCTAGCGGCTACTCCTACAATGAGCAGTTCTTC | TRBD2 | TRBV9 | NA | TRBJ2-1
CASSLLAGGDQFF | TGCGCCAGCAGCCTCCTAGCGGGAGGAGATCAGTTCTTC | TRBD2 | TRBV5-1 | few | TRBJ2-1
CAISPIPIGSYNEQFF | TGTGCCATCAGTCCTATCCCAATTGGCTCCTACAATGAGCAGTTCTTC | NA | TRBV10-3 | NA | TRBJ2-1
CASSLGLDASTDTQYF | TGTGCCAGCAGCTTAGGCCTAGACGCTAGCACAGATACGCAGTATTTT | NA | TRBV11-3 | NA | TRBJ2-3
CASSPYQGGTEAFF | TGTGCCAGCAGTCCGTACCAGGGGGGCACTGAAGCTTTCTTT | TRBD1 | TRBV12-3/TRBV12-4 | many | TRBJ1-1
CASSPRGNTGELFF | TGTGCCAGCAGTCCCAGAGGAAACACCGGGGAGCTGTTTTTT | NA | TRBV12-3/TRBV12-4 | many | TRBJ2-2
CASSLWQGADEQYF | TGTGCCAGCAGCTTATGGCAGGGGGCCGACGAGCAGTACTTC | TRBD1 | TRBV11-2 | many | TRBJ2-7
CASSTRLAGETQYF | TGTGCCAGCAGCACACGGTTGGCAGGGGAGACCCAGTACTTC | NA | TRBV14 | NA | TRBJ2-5
CASSPGRMSSYEQYF | TGTGCCAGCAGTCCCGGACGGATGAGCTCCTACGAGCAGTACTTC | NA | TRBV6-1 | NA | TRBJ2-7
CASSPIRGSGANVLTF | TGTGCCAGCAGCCCCATCAGGGGATCTGGGGCCAACGTCCTGACTTTC | NA | TRBV3-1 | many | TRBJ2-6
CASTEGTRSYNEQFF | TGTGCCAGTACGGAGGGGACAAGGTCCTACAATGAGCAGTTCTTC | NA | TRBV19 | many | TRBJ2-1
CASSPGTANIQYF | TGTGCCAGTAGTCCGGGGACTGCGAACATTCAGTACTTC | NA | TRBV19 | NA | TRBJ2-4
CASSSLSGSHNEQFF | TGCGCCAGCAGCTCGTTAAGCGGGAGCCACAATGAGCAGTTCTTC | TRBD2 | TRBV5-1 | few | TRBJ2-1
CSVLTRRMNTEAFF | TGCAGCGTTTTAACCCGGAGAATGAACACTGAAGCTTTCTTT | NA | TRBV29-1 | many | TRBJ1-1
CASSTGTGAYNEQFF | TGCGCCAGCAGCACCGGGACAGGAGCCTACAATGAGCAGTTCTTC | TRBD1 | TRBV5-1 | few | TRBJ2-1
CASSFDLRTYEQYF | TGCGCCAGCAGCTTTGACTTGAGGACCTACGAGCAGTACTTC | NA | TRBV5-1 | few | TRBJ2-7
CASSQGRGLKLFF | TGTGCCAGCAGCCAAGGGAGGGGGTTGAAACTGTTTTTT | NA | TRBV4-2 | NA | TRBJ1-4
CSVQREETQYF | TGCAGTGTTCAGCGGGAAGAGACCCAGTACTTC | NA | TRBV20-1 | few | TRBJ2-5
CASKWERESSTQYF | TGTGCCAGCAAATGGGAACGGGAGTCCAGTACGCAGTATTTT | NA | TRBV6-2/TRBV6-3 | many | TRBJ2-3
CASSLAGSNTEAFF | TGTGCCAGCAGCTTAGCAGGGTCCAACACTGAAGCTTTCTTT | NA | TRBV7-9 | few | TRBJ1-1
CASRPARSNQPQHF | TGTGCCAGCCGACCAGCCCGTAGCAATCAGCCCCAGCATTTT | NA | TRBV6-1 | NA | TRBJ1-5
CASSQGQRNTIYF | TGTGCCAGCAGCCAAGGACAACGAAACACCATATATTTT | NA | TRBV3-1 | NA | TRBJ1-3
CASSLYGGRAEYEQYF | TGTGCCAGCAGTTTATACGGCGGGAGGGCCGAATACGAGCAGTACTTC | TRBD2 | TRBV12-3/TRBV12-4 | NA | TRBJ2-7
CASSIVGGQGQREQYF | TGTGCCAGCAGCATAGTGGGGGGACAGGGTCAGAGGGAGCAGTACTTC | TRBD1 | TRBV7-3 | few | TRBJ2-7
CASRLPTGVAEQYF | TGTGCCAGCAGACTCCCGACAGGGGTGGCCGAGCAGTACTTC | TRBD1 | TRBV28 | many | TRBJ2-7
CASSLSYSKQFF | TGTGCCAGCAGCTTAAGCTATTCGAAGCAGTTCTTC | NA | TRBV7-8 | few | TRBJ2-1